This T cell receptor (beta chain) was sequenced for a study of a mutant IDH1 vaccine in newly diagnosed glioma. For the study at large: Treatment recipients were about 62% male and about 40% female, and their mean age was roughly 44 years. Patients had received radiotherapy, temozolomide, or both previously, most receiving both.

CDR1 GTSNPN and CDR2 SVGIG come from the germline V gene (reference sequence). V lost 1 base, J lost 3 bases, and 10 bases lay in between. This CDR3 comprises 13 residues. Here immunoSEQ multiplex PCR was the method, and the copy in TCRdb shows in-frame clones only, minus some. The sample consists of 55,000 to 70,000 clones, 60% to 85% of them appearing once. As for time point: baseline, week 1 (first vaccination visit). Specified treatment: pre-vaccination baseline after standard-of-care therapy. Note on this clone: Its antigen is as yet unknown.

Study-wide findings and caveats: A vaccine-induced immune response developed in roughly 93% of the patients.

The J gene is TRBJ2-7, the V gene TRBV30; D possibly matches TRBD1 or TRBD2 (5 bases each). The sample here was PBMCs, taken from a glioma patient treated with radiotherapy, temozolomide or both. This receptor was obtained from a man between 45 and 60 years old with glioma. The CDR3 DNA reads as TGTGCCTGGAGTGGAGGGGTAATCTACGAGCAGTACTTC. Its protein product is CAWSGGVIYEQYF. Looking up the rest from reference TRBV30 and TRBJ2-7 gives the full variable domain: SQTIHQWPATLVQPVGSPLSLECTVEGTSNPNLYWYRQAAGRGLQLLFYSVGIGQISSEVPQNLSASRPQDRQFILSSKKLLLSDSGFYLCAWSGGVIYEQYFGPGTRLTVT.